This T cell receptor (beta chain) was documented in a study of T cell repertoires in cytomegalovirus infection. At the level of the study: CMV epitopes, recently identified HLA-C-restricted and well-studied HLA-B-restricted, were used. An indication of both CMV infection and matching HLA type came from public TCR beta signatures.

V lost 3 bases, J lost 1 base, and 15 bases lay in between. CDR3 size: 16 residues. As for this clonotype: No antigen is known for it.

Study-wide results and caveats: Predominance within the ex vivo response was attributable to HLA-C-restricted CMV-specific TCR beta clonotypes. Carriers of CMV plus the relevant HLA were identified by cumulative public TCR beta family frequency.

MiXCR, applied by TCRdb to the reads, yields one record per CDR3 protein. This sample has some 220,000 distinct CDR3 sequences, with 35% to 40% found just once. The origin of this receptor is a human donor in good health (CMV status not recorded). Some clones in this sample may be carry-over from other donors' samples. The rearrangement joins TRBV12-3 or TRBV12-4 to TRBJ1-2; weak D call: TRBD1 (5 bases). This material consisted of CD8+ T cells from cultured PBMCs, taken from culture after CMV antigen stimulation. The CDR3 coding sequence is TGTGCCAGCAGTTTTAGCGGGGCCGACCTTAACTATGGCTACACCTTC. Residues: CASSFSGADLNYGYTF.